One and the same sample provided the 9 T cell receptor beta chains below, sequenced in a study of blood T cell repertoires in COVID-19. Sequenced by immunoSEQ multiplex PCR; TCRdb stores in-frame clones only, minus some. This sample yields approximately 130,000 clones, of which about 90% are seen a single time; around 20% belongs to the top ten. Sequencing was performed on peripheral blood. The receptor source for this set is a woman between 45 and 65 years old who had recovered from COVID-19.

The chain recombines TRBV7-3 with TRBJ2-7; D is unclear. The CDR3 has 13 amino acids. The V and J ends lost 1 base and 3 bases respectively, with 7 bases between them. CDR1 is SGHTA, CDR2 FQGTGA, per germline. This CDR3 reads CASSLNRFYEQYF. The CDR3 coding sequence is TGTGCCAGCAGCTTAAATCGGTTCTACGAGCAGTACTTC. Full variable domain (remainder filled in from reference TRBV7-3 and TRBJ2-7): GAGVSQTPSNKVTEKGKYVELRCDPISGHTALYWYRQSLGQGPEFLIYFQGTGAADDSGLPNDRFFAVRPEGSVSTLKIQRTERGDSAVYLCASSLNRFYEQYFGPGTRLTVT.

This chain connects TRBV27 to TRBJ2-5; 8 bases are a match to TRBD2. V lost 10 bases, J lost 4 bases, and 17 bases stayed unmatched. The CDR3 runs 16 residues. Germline V gene sequence: CDR1 MNHEY, CDR2 SMNVEV (reference sequence). The CDR3 protein is CATRAGSGRVGETQYF. Written as DNA, the CDR3 is TGTGCCACCCGAGCGGGATCCGGGAGGGTCGGAGAGACCCAGTACTTC.

This clone came up once. This chain uses TRBV15 with TRBJ1-2; tentatively, D is TRBD1 (5 bases). This CDR3 has 16 amino acids. CDR1 and CDR2 from the germline V gene are LNHNV and YYDKDF (reference sequence). The V end lost 11 bases, the J end lost 5 bases, and 27 bases lay between the germline ends. The CDR3, as DNA: TGTGCCTCAGCCGATGACAGCCACCACAGCCCGTATGGCTACACCTTC. Residues: CASADDSHHSPYGYTF. Drawing the rest from reference TRBV15 and TRBJ1-2, the complete variable domain is DAMVIQNPRYQVTQFGKPVTLSCSQTLNHNVMYWYQQKSSQAPKLLFHYYDKDFNNEADTPDNFQSRRPNTSFCFLDIRSPGLGDTAMYLCASADDSHHSPYGYTFGSGTRLTVV.

The chain joins TRBV2 to TRBJ2-5; perhaps TRBD1 as D (5 bases). The CDR3 contains 13 residues. Germline assignment: CDR1 SNHLY and CDR2 FYNNEI. The ends were cut back, 6 bases at V and 4 bases at J, with 12 bases in the middle. CDR3 sequence: CASRGHLGETQYF. The CDR3 bases are TGTGCCAGCAGAGGACATTTAGGAGAGACCCAGTACTTC.

V gene TRBV6-5 combines with J gene TRBJ2-1; 7 bases agree with TRBD2. The V gene's germline CDR1 is MNHEY and CDR2 SVGAGI. The V segment lost 6 bases and the J segment 9 bases; nucleotides outside the gene matches: 5. The CDR3 spans 12 residues. The CDR3 DNA sequence: TGTGCCAGCAGGCGGACTAGGGGTGAGCAGTTCTTC. Translated, it gives CASRRTRGEQFF.

This clone was observed a few times. The genes are TRBV19 and TRBJ1-1, with D tentatively TRBD1 (5 bases). The CDR3 loop spans 19 amino acids. V was trimmed by 3 bases and J by 0 bases, leaving 23 bases between them. CDR1 LNHDA and CDR2 SQIVND come from the germline V gene (reference sequence). The CDR3 DNA is TGTGCCAGTAGTATCTTAGGGATAGGGGCAGGGAAATTGAACACTGAAGCTTTCTTT. It specifies CASSILGIGAGKLNTEAFF. The full variable domain, in which reference TRBV19 and TRBJ1-1 provide the parts outside the CDR3, is DGGITQSPKYLFRKEGQNVTLSCEQNLNHDAMYWYRQDPGQGLRLIYYSQIVNDFQKGDIAEGYSVSREKKESFPLTVTSAQKNPTAFYLCASSILGIGAGKLNTEAFFGQGTRLTVV.

The chain combines TRBV29-1 with TRBJ1-6; TRBD1 matches at 10 bases. The V gene end was trimmed by 3 bases and the J gene end by 0 bases; junction bases not matched to a gene: 20. This CDR3 has 22 residues. Germline V gives CDR1 SQVTM, CDR2 ANQGSEA. CDR3 amino acids: CSVEGNEDRGVYNSSYNSPLHF. Here the CDR3 DNA reads TGCAGCGTTGAGGGAAACGAGGACAGGGGGGTGTACAACAGCTCCTATAATTCACCCCTCCACTTT.

The chain carries TRBV5-8 and TRBJ1-1, with no clear D. Germline V gene sequence: CDR1 SGHTS, CDR2 YDEGEE. Trimming removed 4 bases from V and 3 bases from J, with 13 bases in between. CDR3 length equals 14 residues. In DNA, the CDR3 is TGTGCCAGCAGCGATTATACCCTACACACTGAAGCTTTCTTT. Residues: CASSDYTLHTEAFF.

V usage is TRBV2 and J usage is TRBJ2-1; 12 bases line up with TRBD2. CDR1 is SNHLY, CDR2 FYNNEI, per germline. V dropped 5 bases and J dropped 9; count of bases not matched to a gene: 5. This CDR3 has 14 residues. CDR3 DNA: TGTGCCAGCAGTCTAGCGGGAGGGCGAGGTGAGCAGTTCTTC. It yields the protein CASSLAGGRGEQFF.